Below, one TCR beta chain is given with its context. Antigen specificity is unknown. This entry belongs to a study of cytomegalovirus exposure and HLA in healthy donors. Study-level results: Subsequent analysis of the 120 or so validation repertoires found a tendency for first-cohort TCR clusters to co-occur. Researchers reported that a few CMV-associated chains were confirmed in vitro as CMV antigen-specific. Altogether, about 160 TCR beta chains were recorded as cytomegalovirus-associated.

Generated by immunoSEQ multiplex PCR, the TCRdb table keeps only in-frame clones and is missing some. The repertoire holds about 49,000 clones, with 94% as singletons. CDR3 length: 16 residues. The germline V gene has CDR1 SGHAT and CDR2 FQNNGV. V was shortened by 6 bases and J by 2 bases, with 17 bases between the two germline ends. The genes are TRBV11-2 and TRBJ2-1; D possibly corresponds to TRBD2 (6 bases). Sequenced input: PBMCs. This sequence originates from a woman aged 18-35 years in good health and CMV-seropositive. Here the CDR3 DNA reads TGTGCCAGCAGTCACCACCGGACGGGAGCCTACAATGAGCAGTTCTTC. Translated, it gives CASSHHRTGAYNEQFF. Full variable domain (remainder filled in from reference TRBV11-2 and TRBJ2-1): EAGVAQSPRYKIIEKRQSVAFWCNPISGHATLYWYQQILGQGPKLLIQFQNNGVVDDSQLPKDRFSAERLKGVDSTLKIQPAKLEDSAVYLCASSHHRTGAYNEQFFGPGTRLTVL.